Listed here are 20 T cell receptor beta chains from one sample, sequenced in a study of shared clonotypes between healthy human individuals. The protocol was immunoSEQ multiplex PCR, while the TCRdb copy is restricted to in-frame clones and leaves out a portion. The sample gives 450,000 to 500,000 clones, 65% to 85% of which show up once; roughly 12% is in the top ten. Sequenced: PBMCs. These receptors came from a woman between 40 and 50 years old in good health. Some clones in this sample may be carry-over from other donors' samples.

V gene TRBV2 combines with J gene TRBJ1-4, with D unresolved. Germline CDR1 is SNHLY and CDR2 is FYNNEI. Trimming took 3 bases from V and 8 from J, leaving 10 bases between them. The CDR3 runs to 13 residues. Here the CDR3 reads CASSERVGEKLFF. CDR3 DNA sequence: TGTGCCAGCAGTGAGCGGGTAGGAGAAAAACTGTTTTTT.

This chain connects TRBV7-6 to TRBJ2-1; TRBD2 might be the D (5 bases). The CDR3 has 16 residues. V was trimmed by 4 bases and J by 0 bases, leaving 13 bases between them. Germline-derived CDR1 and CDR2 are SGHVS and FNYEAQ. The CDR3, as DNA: TGTGCCAGCAGCTCCCGGGGAAGCAGCTCCTACAATGAGCAGTTCTTC. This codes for CASSSRGSSSYNEQFF.

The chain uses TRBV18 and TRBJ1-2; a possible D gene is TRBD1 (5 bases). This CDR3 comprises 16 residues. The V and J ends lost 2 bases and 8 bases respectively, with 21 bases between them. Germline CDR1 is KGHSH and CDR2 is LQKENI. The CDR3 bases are TGTGCCAGCTCACCAGCCCGGGCGCAGAGGGGAGGCGGCTACACCTTC. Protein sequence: CASSPARAQRGGGYTF.

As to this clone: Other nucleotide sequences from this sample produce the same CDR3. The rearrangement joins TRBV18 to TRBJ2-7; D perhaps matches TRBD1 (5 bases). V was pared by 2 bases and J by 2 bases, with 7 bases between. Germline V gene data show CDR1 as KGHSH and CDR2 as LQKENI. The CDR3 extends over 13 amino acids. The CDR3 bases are TGTGCCAGCTCACCAGCAGGGACCTACGAGCAGTACTTC. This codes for CASSPAGTYEQYF.

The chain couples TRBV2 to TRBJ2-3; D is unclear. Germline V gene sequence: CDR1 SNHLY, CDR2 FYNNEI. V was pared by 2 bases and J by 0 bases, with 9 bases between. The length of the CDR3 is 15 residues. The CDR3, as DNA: TGTGCCAGCAGTGAATGGGTGCAAAGCACAGATACGCAGTATTTT. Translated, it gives CASSEWVQSTDTQYF.

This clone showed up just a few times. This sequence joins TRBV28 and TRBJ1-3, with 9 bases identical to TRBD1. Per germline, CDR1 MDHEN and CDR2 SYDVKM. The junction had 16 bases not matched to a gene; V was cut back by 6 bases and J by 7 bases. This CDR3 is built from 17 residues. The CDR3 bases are TGTGCCAGCAGCCTCATCACCGGGACAGGGTTACGGAACACCATATATTTT. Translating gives CASSLITGTGLRNTIYF.

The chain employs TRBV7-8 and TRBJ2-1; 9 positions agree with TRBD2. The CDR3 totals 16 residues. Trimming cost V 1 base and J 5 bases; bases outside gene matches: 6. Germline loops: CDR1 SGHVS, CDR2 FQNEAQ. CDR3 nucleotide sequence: TGTGCCAGCAGCTTAGGGTTAGCGGGGGTTCACAATGAGCAGTTCTTC. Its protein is CASSLGLAGVHNEQFF.

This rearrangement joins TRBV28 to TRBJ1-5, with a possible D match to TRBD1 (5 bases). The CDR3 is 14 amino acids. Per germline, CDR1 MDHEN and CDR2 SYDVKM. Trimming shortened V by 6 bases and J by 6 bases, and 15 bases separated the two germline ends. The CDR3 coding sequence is TGTGCCAGCAGCCCCGGGGGGGGAAGTCAGCCCCAGCATTTT. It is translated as CASSPGGGSQPQHF.

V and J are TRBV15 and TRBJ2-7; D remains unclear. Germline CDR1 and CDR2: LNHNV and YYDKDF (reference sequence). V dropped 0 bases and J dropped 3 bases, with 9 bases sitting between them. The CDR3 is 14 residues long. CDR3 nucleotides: TGTGCCACCAGCAGAGATTTGGGCCGCTACGAGCAGTACTTC. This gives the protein CATSRDLGRYEQYF.

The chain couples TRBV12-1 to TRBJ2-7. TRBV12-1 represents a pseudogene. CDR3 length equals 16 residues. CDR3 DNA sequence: TGTGCCAGCAGCTTTACCTCACCTAGGCCGATGGGGGAGCAGTACTTC. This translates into CASSFTSPRPMGEQYF.

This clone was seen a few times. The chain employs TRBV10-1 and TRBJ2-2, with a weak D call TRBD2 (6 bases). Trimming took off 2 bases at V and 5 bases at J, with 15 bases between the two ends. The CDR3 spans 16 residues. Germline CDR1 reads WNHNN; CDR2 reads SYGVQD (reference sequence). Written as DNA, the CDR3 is TGCGCCAGCAGTGAGCGTAGCGGACCCCCTACCGGGGAGCTGTTTTTT. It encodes CASSERSGPPTGELFF.

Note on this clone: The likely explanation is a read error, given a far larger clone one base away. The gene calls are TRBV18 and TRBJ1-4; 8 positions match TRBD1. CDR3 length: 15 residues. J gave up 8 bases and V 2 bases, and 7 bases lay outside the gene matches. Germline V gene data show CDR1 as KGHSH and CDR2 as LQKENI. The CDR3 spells CASSPGVTGDEKLFF. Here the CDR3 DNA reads TGTGCCAGCTCACCAGGCGTGACAGGGGACGAAAAACTGTTTTTT. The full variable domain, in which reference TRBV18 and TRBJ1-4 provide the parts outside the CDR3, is NAGVMQNPRHLVRRRGQEARLRCSPMKGHSHVYWYRQLPEEGLKFMVYLQKENIIDESGMPKERFSAEFPKEGPSILRIQQVVRGDSAAYFCASSPGVTGDEKLFFGSGTQLSVL.

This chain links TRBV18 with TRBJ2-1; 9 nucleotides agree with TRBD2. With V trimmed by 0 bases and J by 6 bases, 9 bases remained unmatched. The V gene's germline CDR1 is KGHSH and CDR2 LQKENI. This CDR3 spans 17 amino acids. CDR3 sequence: CASSPPVGSGSINEQFF. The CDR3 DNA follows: TGTGCCAGCTCACCACCGGTGGGTAGCGGGAGTATCAATGAGCAGTTCTTC.

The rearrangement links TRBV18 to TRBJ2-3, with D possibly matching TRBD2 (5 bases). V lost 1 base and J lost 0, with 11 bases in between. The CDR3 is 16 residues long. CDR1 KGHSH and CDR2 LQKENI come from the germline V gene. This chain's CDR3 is CASSPLQRYSTDTQYF. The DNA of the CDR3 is TGTGCCAGCTCACCACTCCAGCGGTATAGCACAGATACGCAGTATTTT.

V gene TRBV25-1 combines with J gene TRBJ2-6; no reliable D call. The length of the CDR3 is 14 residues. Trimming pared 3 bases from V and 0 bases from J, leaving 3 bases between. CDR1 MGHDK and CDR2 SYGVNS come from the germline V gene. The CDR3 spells CASSDPSGANVLTF. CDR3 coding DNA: TGTGCCAGCAGTGACCCCTCTGGGGCCAACGTCCTGACTTTC.

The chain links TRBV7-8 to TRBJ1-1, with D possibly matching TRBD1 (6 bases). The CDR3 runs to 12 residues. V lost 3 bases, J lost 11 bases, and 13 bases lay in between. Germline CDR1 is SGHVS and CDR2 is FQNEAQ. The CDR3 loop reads CASSLSGALAFF. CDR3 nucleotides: TGTGCCAGCAGCTTGTCGGGGGCGCTTGCTTTCTTT.

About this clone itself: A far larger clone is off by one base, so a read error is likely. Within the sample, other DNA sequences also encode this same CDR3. The CDR3 nucleotides are TGTGCCAGCAACGCGGGGGTGGAGAACACAGGGGAGCTGTTTTTT. Amino acids: CASNAGVENTGELFF. The chain carries TRBV6-1 and TRBJ2-2; 7 bases are shared with TRBD2. The CDR3 totals 15 residues. The V gene's germline CDR1 is MNHNS and CDR2 SASEGT.

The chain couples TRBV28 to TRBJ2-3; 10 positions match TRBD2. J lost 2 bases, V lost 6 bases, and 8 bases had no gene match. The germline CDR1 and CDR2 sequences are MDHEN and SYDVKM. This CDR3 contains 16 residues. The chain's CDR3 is CASSSRTSGYTDTQYF. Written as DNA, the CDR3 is TGTGCCAGCAGCTCCCGGACTAGCGGATACACAGATACGCAGTATTTT.

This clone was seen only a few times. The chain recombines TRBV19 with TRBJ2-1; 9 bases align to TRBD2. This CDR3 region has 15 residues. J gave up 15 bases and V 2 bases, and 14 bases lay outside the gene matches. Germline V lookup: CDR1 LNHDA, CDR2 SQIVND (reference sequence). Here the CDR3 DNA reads TGTGCCAGTAGTATATTGGTTAGCGGGAGCGACCGGAGGTTCTTC. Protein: CASSILVSGSDRRFF.

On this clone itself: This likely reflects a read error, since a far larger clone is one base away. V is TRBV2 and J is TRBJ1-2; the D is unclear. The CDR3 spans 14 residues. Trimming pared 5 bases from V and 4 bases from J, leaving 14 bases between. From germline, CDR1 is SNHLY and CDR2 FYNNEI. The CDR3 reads CASSLTDPGYGYTF. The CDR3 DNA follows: TGTGCCAGCAGTCTCACGGACCCTGGCTATGGCTACACCTTC. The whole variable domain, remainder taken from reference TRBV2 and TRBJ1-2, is EPEVTQTPSHQVTQMGQEVILRCVPISNHLYFYWYRQILGQKVEFLVSFYNNEISEKSEIFDDQFSVERPDGSNFTLKIRSTKLEDSAMYFCASSLTDPGYGYTFGSGTRLTVV.